This passage covers 9 T cell receptor beta chains from one sample sequenced in a study of T cell responses to AZD1222 COVID-19 vaccine. Produced via immunoSEQ multiplex PCR; TCRdb's table is partial and in-frame only. This sample has more than 150,000 clones, with around 95% found just once. Sequencing used peripheral blood, obtained on day 0 of AZD1222 vaccination. Receptor source: an adult in good health.

The V call is TRBV12-5, the J call TRBJ1-1; D is unclear. The germline V and J ends were trimmed by 3 bases and 3 bases, with 17 bases remaining between them. This CDR3 contains 16 residues. Per the germline V gene, CDR1 is LGHNT and CDR2 is FRNRAP. CDR3 residues: CASGFTQFIGDTEAFF. CDR3 in DNA: TGTGCTAGTGGTTTTACTCAGTTTATTGGTGACACTGAAGCTTTCTTT.

The sample holds one count of this clone. The rearrangement uses TRBV5-4 and TRBJ2-7; 9 bases agree with TRBD1. From germline, CDR1 is SGHNT and CDR2 YYREEE (reference sequence). The CDR3 totals 15 residues. Trimming removed 4 bases from V and 5 bases from J; junction bases left unmatched: 10. CDR3 in amino acids: CASSPRWGQGDEQYF. In nucleotides, the CDR3 is TGTGCCAGCAGCCCTAGGTGGGGACAGGGCGACGAGCAGTACTTC.

The chain carries TRBV11-2 and TRBJ2-1, with D possibly TRBD2 on 6 matching bases. Germline CDR1 SGHAT, CDR2 FQNNGV. The CDR3 has 16 residues. Between the trimmed V and J ends, which lost 0 bases and 0 bases, there was a span of 9 bases. CDR3 bases: TGTGCCAGCAGCTTAGAGGCGGGAATCTCCTACAATGAGCAGTTCTTC. Its translation: CASSLEAGISYNEQFF.

The rearrangement links TRBV14 to TRBJ2-3; D call uncertain. V was clipped by 0 bases and J by 14 bases, with 12 bases between them. Germline assignment: CDR1 SGHDN and CDR2 FVKESK. This CDR3 has 12 amino acids. Here the CDR3 reads CASSQEFLVLYF. CDR3 DNA sequence: TGTGCCAGCAGCCAAGAGTTTCTAGTACTGTATTTT.

The rearrangement joins TRBV2 to TRBJ1-1; D call uncertain. V was shortened by 3 bases and J by 1 base, with 6 bases between the two germline ends. The germline V gene has CDR1 SNHLY and CDR2 FYNNEI. This CDR3 has 13 residues. The CDR3 DNA follows: TGTGCCAGCAGTGACCCAGGGAACACTGAAGCTTTCTTT. Translation gives CASSDPGNTEAFF.

V gene TRBV28 combines with J gene TRBJ2-3, with TRBD2 as a possible D gene (6 bases). The ends were cut back, 10 bases at V and 5 bases at J, with 13 bases in the middle. The CDR3 loop spans 12 amino acids. The germline V gene encodes CDR1 MDHEN and CDR2 SYDVKM. CDR3 sequence reads: CATSWGVDTQYF. DNA of the CDR3: TGTGCCACCTCTTGGGGGGTAGATACGCAGTATTTT.

This chain links TRBV19 with TRBJ2-1; tentatively, D is TRBD1 or TRBD2 (5 bases each). Trimming stripped 3 bases from V and 4 bases from J, with 13 bases between. Germline CDR1 LNHDA, CDR2 SQIVND (reference sequence). The CDR3 is 15 residues long. CDR3 sequence reads: CASSITQGAYNEQFF. The CDR3 DNA reads TGTGCCAGTAGTATTACGCAGGGAGCTTACAATGAGCAGTTCTTC.

The J gene is TRBJ2-7, the V gene TRBV4-1, with D possibly being TRBD1 or TRBD2 (5 bases each). Between the trimmed V and J ends, which lost 3 bases and 0 bases, there was a span of 12 bases. Looked up from germline, CDR1 is MGHRA and CDR2 is YSYEKL. The CDR3 covers 15 residues. CDR3 sequence reads: CASSQNRDGSYEQYF. The CDR3 DNA follows: TGCGCCAGCAGCCAGAATAGGGACGGCTCCTACGAGCAGTACTTC.

The chain recombines TRBV24-1 with TRBJ2-1; TRBD2 aligns across 7 bases. Germline V gene lookup returns CDR1 KGHDR and CDR2 SFDVKD. Trimming cost V 3 bases and J 3 bases; bases outside gene matches: 7. This CDR3 is built from 16 residues. The CDR3 region has the DNA TGTGCCACCAGTGATACTCTAGCGGAGGTCTACAATGAGCAGTTCTTC. Its translation: CATSDTLAEVYNEQFF.